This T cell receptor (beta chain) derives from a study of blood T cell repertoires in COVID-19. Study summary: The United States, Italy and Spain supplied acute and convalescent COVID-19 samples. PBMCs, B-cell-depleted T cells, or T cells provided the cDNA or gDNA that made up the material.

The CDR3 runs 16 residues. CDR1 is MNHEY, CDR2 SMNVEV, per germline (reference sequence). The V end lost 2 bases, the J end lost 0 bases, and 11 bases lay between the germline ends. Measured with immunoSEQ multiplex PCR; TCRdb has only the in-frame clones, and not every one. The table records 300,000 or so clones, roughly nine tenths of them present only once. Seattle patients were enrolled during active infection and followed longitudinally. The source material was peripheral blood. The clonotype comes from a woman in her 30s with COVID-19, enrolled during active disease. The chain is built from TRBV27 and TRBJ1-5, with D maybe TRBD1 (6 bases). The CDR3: CASSLGGAHSNQPQHF. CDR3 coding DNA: TGTGCCAGCAGTTTAGGGGGGGCGCATAGCAATCAGCCCCAGCATTTT.